The following is a T cell receptor (beta chain) sequence with its context. Measured with immunoSEQ multiplex PCR; TCRdb has only the in-frame clones, and not every one. The sample carries roughly 330,000 clones, nearly 90% recorded once. This specimen comes from a study of blood T cell repertoires in COVID-19. Study context: Sources were T cells, B-cell-depleted T cells, or PBMCs; the material itself was cDNA or gDNA.

Categorization into cohorts depended on clinical history that participants reported. All recovered Cohort 3 donors got two negative PCRs, got clearance, or saw symptom resolution. Germline CDR1 reads SGHTA; CDR2 reads FQGTGA. This CDR3 comprises 14 residues. Trimming removed 5 bases from V and 6 bases from J, with 16 bases in between. The sample comprised PBMCs or T cells enriched from blood (not recorded which). The V and J genes are TRBV7-3 and TRBJ1-2; TRBD1 might be the D (5 bases). The clonotype comes from a woman younger than 45 who had recovered from COVID-19. Here the CDR3 reads CASSRNGGEDGYTF. DNA of the CDR3: TGTGCCAGCAGCCGAAACGGGGGAGAAGATGGCTACACCTTC.